Listed here are 5 T cell receptor beta chains from one sample, sequenced in a study of blood T cell repertoires in COVID-19. The repertoire was sequenced with immunoSEQ multiplex PCR; TCRdb's copy has only in-frame clones and lacks some. The sample shows some 270,000 clones, approximately 86% of them seen only once. The sequencing sample was made of peripheral blood. Receptors were obtained from a human donor with COVID-19, enrolled during active disease. The donor label of this sample is uncertain.

The chain has TRBV11-2 and TRBJ1-1, with 7 nucleotides matching TRBD1. The CDR3 totals 14 residues. CDR1 and CDR2 (germline): SGHAT, FQNNGV. J gave up 4 bases and V 5 bases, and 7 bases lay outside the gene matches. The CDR3 sequence is CASSPLRGSTEAFF. The CDR3 coding sequence is TGTGCCAGCAGCCCTCTCAGGGGGTCCACTGAAGCTTTCTTT.

The genes are TRBV7-2 and TRBJ2-3; D remains unclear. V lost 1 base to trimming and J lost 0 bases, with 5 bases between them. Germline CDR1 SGHTA, CDR2 FQGNSA. This CDR3 is built from 14 residues. The CDR3 reads CASSLDHSTDTQYF. The CDR3 coding sequence is TGTGCCAGCAGCTTAGATCATAGCACAGATACGCAGTATTTT.

The chain is built from TRBV7-3 and TRBJ2-3; D is unresolved. The germline V and J ends were trimmed by 6 bases and 2 bases, with 9 bases remaining between them. The CDR3 consists of 13 residues. Germline loops: CDR1 SGHTA, CDR2 FQGTGA. The CDR3 reads CASSREPTDTQYF. The CDR3 DNA reads as TGTGCCAGCAGTCGAGAACCCACAGATACGCAGTATTTT.

The V call is TRBV28, the J call TRBJ1-1; 8 bases map to TRBD1. From germline, CDR1 is MDHEN and CDR2 SYDVKM. The CDR3 has 14 residues. Unmatched junction bases numbered 10, after V lost 6 bases and J lost 7 bases. The CDR3 DNA reads as TGTGCCAGCAGCCCTCCCCCGACAGGGGTTGAAGCTTTCTTT. This encodes CASSPPPTGVEAFF.

The chain is built from TRBV28 and TRBJ1-6; D might be TRBD1 (6 bases). The ends were cut back, 7 bases at V and 13 bases at J, with 20 bases in the middle. CDR1 is MDHEN and CDR2 is SYDVKM in the germline V gene. The CDR3 is made up of 14 amino acids. CDR3: CASTVSFRGSPLHF. DNA of the CDR3: TGTGCCAGCACAGTCTCATTTAGGGGGTCGCCCCTCCACTTT.